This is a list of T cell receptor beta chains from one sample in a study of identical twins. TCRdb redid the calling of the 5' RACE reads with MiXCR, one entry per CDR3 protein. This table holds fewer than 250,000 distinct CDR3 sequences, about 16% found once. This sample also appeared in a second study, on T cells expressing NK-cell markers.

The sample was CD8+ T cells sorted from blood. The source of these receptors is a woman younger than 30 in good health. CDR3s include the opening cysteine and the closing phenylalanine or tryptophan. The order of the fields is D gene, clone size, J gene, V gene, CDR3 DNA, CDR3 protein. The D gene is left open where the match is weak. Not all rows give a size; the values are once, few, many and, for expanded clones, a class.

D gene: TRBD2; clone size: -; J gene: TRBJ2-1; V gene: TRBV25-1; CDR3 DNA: TGTGCCAGCAGTGAGTGGGGGACTAGCGGGGGGTACAATGAGCAGTTCTTC; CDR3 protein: CASSEWGTSGGYNEQFF
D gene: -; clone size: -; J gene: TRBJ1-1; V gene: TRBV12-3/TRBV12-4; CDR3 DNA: TGTGCCAGCAGCCCGGCGAGGGTCACTGAAGCTTTCTTT; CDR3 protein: CASSPARVTEAFF
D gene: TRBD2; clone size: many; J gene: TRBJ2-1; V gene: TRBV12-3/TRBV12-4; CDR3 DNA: TGTGCCAGCCTCGGGCGGGGGGGCAACAATGAGCAGTTCTTC; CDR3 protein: CASLGRGGNNEQFF
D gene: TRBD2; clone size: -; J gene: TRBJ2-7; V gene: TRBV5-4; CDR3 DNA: TGTGCCAGCAGCTTGCTAGGGCCGGCGGGAGTATACGAGCAGTACTTC; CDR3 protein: CASSLLGPAGVYEQYF
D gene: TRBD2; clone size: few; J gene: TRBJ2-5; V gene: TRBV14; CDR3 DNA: TGTGCCAGCAGCCTAAGAAGCGGGAGGAGGGAGACCCAGTACTTC; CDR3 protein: CASSLRSGRRETQYF
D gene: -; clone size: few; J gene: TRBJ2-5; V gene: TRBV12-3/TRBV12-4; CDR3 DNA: TGTGCCAGCGGCCGTGGGGGGAGCCAAGAGACCCAGTACTTC; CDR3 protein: CASGRGGSQETQYF
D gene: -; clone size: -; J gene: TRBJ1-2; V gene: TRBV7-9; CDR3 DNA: TGTGCCAGCGCTGAGCCCGGGGCGGGCTATGGCTACACCTTC; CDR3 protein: CASAEPGAGYGYTF
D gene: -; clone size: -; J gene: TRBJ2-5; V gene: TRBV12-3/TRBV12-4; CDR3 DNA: TGTGCCAGCCACCTGGAAGGGGAGACCCAGTACTTC; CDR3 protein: CASHLEGETQYF
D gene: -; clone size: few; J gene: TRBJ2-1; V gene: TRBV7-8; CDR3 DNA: TGTGCCAGCGCCGGACTCGTTGTCGAGCAGTTCTTC; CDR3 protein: CASAGLVVEQFF
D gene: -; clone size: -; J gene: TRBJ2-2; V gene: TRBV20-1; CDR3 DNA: TGCAGTGCGCCGGGAGTGAACACCGGGGAGCTGTTTTTT; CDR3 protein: CSAPGVNTGELFF
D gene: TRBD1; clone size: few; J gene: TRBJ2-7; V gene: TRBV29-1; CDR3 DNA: TGCAGCGGAGGGGGACAGGGGTACGAGCAGTACTTC; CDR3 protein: CSGGGQGYEQYF
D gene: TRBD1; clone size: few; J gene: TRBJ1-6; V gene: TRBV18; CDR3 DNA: TGTGCCAGCTCACCAACGCTGGACAGGCGGTCATCACCCCTCCACTTT; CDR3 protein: CASSPTLDRRSSPLHF
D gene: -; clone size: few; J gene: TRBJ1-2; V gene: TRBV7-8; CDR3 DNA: TGTGCCAGCAGCCTCTGGACCGGGTCTAACTATGGCTACACCTTC; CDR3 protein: CASSLWTGSNYGYTF
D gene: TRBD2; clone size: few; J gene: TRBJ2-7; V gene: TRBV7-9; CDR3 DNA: TGTGCCAGCAGCCCTATGCGGGGGAGGGGCTCGTACGAGCAGTACTTC; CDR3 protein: CASSPMRGRGSYEQYF
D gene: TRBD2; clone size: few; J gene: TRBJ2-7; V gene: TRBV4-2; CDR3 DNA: TGTGCCAGCAGCCCTCGGGGGGTCCCCTACGAGCAGTACTTC; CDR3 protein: CASSPRGVPYEQYF
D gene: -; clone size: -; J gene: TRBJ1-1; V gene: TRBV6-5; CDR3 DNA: TGTGCCAGCAGTTACTTGGGGGGAGCTGAAGCTTTCTTT; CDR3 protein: CASSYLGGAEAFF
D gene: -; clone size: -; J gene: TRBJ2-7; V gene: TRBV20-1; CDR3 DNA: TGCAGTGCTAGAGATGTGTCTAGCGCCTACGAGCAGTACTTC; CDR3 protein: CSARDVSSAYEQYF
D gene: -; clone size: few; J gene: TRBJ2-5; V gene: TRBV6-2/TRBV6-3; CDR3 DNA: TGTGCCAGCAGTTACTCGGGAAGACCGGGAAAGACCCAGTACTTC; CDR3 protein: CASSYSGRPGKTQYF
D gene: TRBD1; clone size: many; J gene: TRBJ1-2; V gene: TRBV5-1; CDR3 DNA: TGCGCCAGCAGCTCACCGACGGGACAGGGACGTTATGGCTACACCTTC; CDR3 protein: CASSSPTGQGRYGYTF
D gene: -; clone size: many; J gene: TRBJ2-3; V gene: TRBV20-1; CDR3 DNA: TGCAGTGCTGGGATGAGCAAGGCCGGGCGCACAGATACGCAGTATTTT; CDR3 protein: CSAGMSKAGRTDTQYF
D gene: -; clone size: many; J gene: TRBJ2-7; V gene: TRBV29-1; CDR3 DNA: TGCAGCGTTGTTAGCTCAGTCGAGCAGTACTTC; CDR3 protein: CSVVSSVEQYF
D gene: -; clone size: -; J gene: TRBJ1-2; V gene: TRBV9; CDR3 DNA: TGTGCCAGCAGCACGAGGGGGGCCAACTATGGCTACACCTTC; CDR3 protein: CASSTRGANYGYTF
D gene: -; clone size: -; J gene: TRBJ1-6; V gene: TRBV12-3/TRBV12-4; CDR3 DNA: TGTGCCAGCAGCTCCCTGGGACCGGATAATTCACCCCTCCACTTT; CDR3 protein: CASSSLGPDNSPLHF
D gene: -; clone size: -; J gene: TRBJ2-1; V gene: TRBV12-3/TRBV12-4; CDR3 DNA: TGTGCCAGCAGTTTACAGGGACCAGCGTATAATTTCTTC; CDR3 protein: CASSLQGPAYNFF
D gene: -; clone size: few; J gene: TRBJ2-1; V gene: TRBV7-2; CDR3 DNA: TGTGCCAGCAGCTTGCTTCAGGGGGGGAATGAGCAGTTCTTC; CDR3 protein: CASSLLQGGNEQFF
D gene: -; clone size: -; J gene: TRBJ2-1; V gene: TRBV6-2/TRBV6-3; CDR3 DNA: TGTGCCAGCAGGAACTCCAAGTCTGGGGTTGAGCAGTTCTTC; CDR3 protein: CASRNSKSGVEQFF
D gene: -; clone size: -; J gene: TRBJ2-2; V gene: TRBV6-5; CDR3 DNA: TGTGCCAGCAGTTCAAGCCGGGCCGCTTACACCGGGGAGCTGTTTTTT; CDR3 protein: CASSSSRAAYTGELFF
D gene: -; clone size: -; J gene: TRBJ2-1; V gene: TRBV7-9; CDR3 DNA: TGTGCCAGCAGCCGCAAGTATTGGGGGGACAATGAGCAGTTCTTC; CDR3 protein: CASSRKYWGDNEQFF
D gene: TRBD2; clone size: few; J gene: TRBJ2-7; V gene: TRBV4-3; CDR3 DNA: TGCGCCAGCAGCCACTTCCGCTCGACTAGCGGAGAGCAGTACTTC; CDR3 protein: CASSHFRSTSGEQYF
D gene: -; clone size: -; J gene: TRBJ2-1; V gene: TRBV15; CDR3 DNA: TGTGCCACCAGCAGAGTGGGCTACAATGAGCAGTTCTTC; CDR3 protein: CATSRVGYNEQFF
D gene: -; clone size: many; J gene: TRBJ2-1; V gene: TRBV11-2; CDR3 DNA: TGTGCCAGCAGCTTAGGAGCTCGCGGGGGCCTCCCAGGGTTCTTC; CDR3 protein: CASSLGARGGLPGFF
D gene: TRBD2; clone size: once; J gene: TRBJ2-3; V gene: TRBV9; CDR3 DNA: TGTGCCAGCACGAGCGGGAGTTCCCCAGATACGCAGTATTTT; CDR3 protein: CASTSGSSPDTQYF
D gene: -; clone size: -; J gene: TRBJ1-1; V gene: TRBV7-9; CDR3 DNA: TGTGCCAGCCAGGGCAGATGGACTGAAGCTTTCTTT; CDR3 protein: CASQGRWTEAFF
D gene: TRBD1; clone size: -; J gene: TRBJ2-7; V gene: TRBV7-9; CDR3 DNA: TGTGCCAGCAGCTTCAACACAGGGGACAACTACGAGCAGTACTTC; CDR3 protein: CASSFNTGDNYEQYF
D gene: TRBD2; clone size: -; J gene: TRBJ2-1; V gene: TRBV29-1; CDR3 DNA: TGCAGCGTCTTGGGACTAGCGGGAGATAATGAGCAGTTCTTC; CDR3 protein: CSVLGLAGDNEQFF
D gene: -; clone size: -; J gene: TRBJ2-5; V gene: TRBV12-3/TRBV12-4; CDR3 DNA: TGTGCCAGCAGTTTCCAGGACGGGTACCAAGAGACCCAGTACTTC; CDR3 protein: CASSFQDGYQETQYF
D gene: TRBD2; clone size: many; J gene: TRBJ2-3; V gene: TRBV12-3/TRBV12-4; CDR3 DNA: TGTGCCAGCAGATATAATAGCGGGGGGGATACGCAGTATTTT; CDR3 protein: CASRYNSGGDTQYF
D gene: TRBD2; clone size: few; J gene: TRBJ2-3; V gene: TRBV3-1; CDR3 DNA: TGTGCCAGCAGCGTACTAGCGGCCCTTGGGGATACGCAGTATTTT; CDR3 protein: CASSVLAALGDTQYF
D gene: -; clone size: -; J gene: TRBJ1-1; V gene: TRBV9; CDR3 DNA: TGTGCCAGCACCCCCCCTGGGTGGAACACTGAAGCTTTCTTT; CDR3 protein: CASTPPGWNTEAFF
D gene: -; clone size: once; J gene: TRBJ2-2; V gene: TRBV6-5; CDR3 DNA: TGTGCCAGCCGTTACGTGAGCACCGGGGAGCTGTTTTTT; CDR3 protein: CASRYVSTGELFF
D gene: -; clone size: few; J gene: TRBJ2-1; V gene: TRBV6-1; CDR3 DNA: TGTGCCACCGTGGGGGGCTCCTACAATGAGCAGTTCTTC; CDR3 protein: CATVGGSYNEQFF
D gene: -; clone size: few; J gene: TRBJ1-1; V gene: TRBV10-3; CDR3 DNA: TGTGCCAGTAAACAGGGTGAAAACACTGAAGCTTTCTTT; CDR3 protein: CASKQGENTEAFF
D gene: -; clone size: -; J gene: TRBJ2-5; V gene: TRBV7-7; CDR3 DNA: TGTGCTAGCAGCTTAGACGCGGGCCGGGGGGAGACCCAGTACTTC; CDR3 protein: CASSLDAGRGETQYF
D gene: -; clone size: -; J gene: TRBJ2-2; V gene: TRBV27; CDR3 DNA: TGTGCCAGCAGTCAACTGACTCCCGCGTATCCCGGGGAGCTGTTTTTT; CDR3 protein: CASSQLTPAYPGELFF
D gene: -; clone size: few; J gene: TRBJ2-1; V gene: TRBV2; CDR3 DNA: TGTGCCAGCAGGGACTTTGGCCTCAATGAGCAGTTCTTC; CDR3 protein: CASRDFGLNEQFF
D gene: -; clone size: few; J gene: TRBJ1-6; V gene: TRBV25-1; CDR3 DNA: TGTGCCAGCAGCGAATTTGGTTCACCCCTCCACTTT; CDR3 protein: CASSEFGSPLHF
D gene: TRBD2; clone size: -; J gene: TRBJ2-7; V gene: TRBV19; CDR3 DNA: TGTGCCAGTAAGCACAGCGGGGGCTTCTACGAGCAGTACTTC; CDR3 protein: CASKHSGGFYEQYF
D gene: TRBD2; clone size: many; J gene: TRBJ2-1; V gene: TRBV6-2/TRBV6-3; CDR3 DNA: TGTGCCACTACGCGGACTAGCGGGAAGAGGGGTGAGCAGTTCTTC; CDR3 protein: CATTRTSGKRGEQFF
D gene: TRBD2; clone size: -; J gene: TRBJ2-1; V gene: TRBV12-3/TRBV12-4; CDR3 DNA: TGTGCCAGCAGTTTTTTAGCGGGAGGGCCGAATGAGCAGTTCTTC; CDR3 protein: CASSFLAGGPNEQFF
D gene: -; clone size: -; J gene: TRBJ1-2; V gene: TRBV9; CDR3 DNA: TGTGCCAGCAGCGTAGCCGGGACTCGGGGCTTTGGCTACACCTTC; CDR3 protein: CASSVAGTRGFGYTF
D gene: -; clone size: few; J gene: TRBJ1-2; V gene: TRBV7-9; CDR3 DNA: TGTGCCAGCAGCTTCCCTGCAAGCTATGGCTACACCTTC; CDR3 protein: CASSFPASYGYTF